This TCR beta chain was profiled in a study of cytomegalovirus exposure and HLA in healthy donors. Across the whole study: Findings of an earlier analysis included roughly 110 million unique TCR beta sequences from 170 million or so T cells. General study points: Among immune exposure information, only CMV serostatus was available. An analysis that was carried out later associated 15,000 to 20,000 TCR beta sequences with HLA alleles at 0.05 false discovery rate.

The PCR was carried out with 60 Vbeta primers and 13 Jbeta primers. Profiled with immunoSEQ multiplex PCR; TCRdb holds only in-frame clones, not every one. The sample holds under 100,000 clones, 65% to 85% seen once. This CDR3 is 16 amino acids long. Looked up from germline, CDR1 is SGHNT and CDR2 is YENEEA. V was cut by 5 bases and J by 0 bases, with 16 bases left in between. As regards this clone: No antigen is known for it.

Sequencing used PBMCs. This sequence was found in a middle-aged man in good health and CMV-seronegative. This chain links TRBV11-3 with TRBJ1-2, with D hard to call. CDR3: CASSDPGREANYGYTF. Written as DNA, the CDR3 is TGTGCCAGCAGCGACCCCGGGCGGGAGGCTAACTATGGCTACACCTTC.